The entry below gives a single TCR beta chain sequence along with its context. Antigen unknown. Unique molecular identifiers were present in the TCR beta cDNA libraries. Out of about 0.9 to 11 million T cells, hundreds of thousands of cDNA molecules were generated. TCRdb re-called the PCR reads with MiXCR, one entry per CDR3 protein. The repertoire holds about half a million distinct CDR3 sequences, with nearly 45% as singletons. Germline CDR1 reads SNHLY; CDR2 reads FYNNEI. This CDR3 is built from 17 residues. J gave up 6 bases and V 5 bases, and 12 bases lay outside the gene matches. The source of the sample is a study of post-analysis software for immune sequencing data. Turning to the study itself: Recorded subtypes: relapsing-remitting, secondary progressive, progressive-relapsing; some patients unannotated. Overall study results and limits: There was significantly lower normalized Chao1 diversity in multiple sclerosis patients than in controls. Higher frequency in patients than in controls was seen for roughly five TRBV segments, with TRBV5-6, TRBV5-1 and TRBV20-1 among them. Strong same-batch co-clustering of samples appeared with F measure clustering.

Sequenced input: blood. The sequence was collected from a girl aged 5 to 17 with multiple sclerosis. The chain joins TRBV2 to TRBJ2-1; 11 nucleotides match TRBD2. For the CDR3, the DNA is TGTGCCAGCAGTTTGACTAGCGGGATGAGATCGGGCAATGAGCAGTTCTTC. Translating gives CASSLTSGMRSGNEQFF.